This T cell receptor beta chain comes out of a study of T cells in Graves' hyperthyroidism and ophthalmopathy. Study summary: Peripheral blood was drawn at first diagnosis, prior to all treatment. Broader study findings: Blood also carried most thyroid clonotypes expanded above 0.001.

The CDR3 regions of TCR beta were amplified from RNA transcripts. A set of HTBI primers served as the primers for a first-round RT-PCR of the TCR CDR3. TCRdb independently ran MiXCR on the multiplex PCR reads; one entry per CDR3 protein. The table has roughly 750,000 distinct CDR3 sequences, roughly 15% seen once. The CDR3 contains 13 residues. Germline CDR1 is LNHDA and CDR2 is SQIVND (reference sequence). Trimming cost V 5 bases and J 4 bases, with 10 bases left between them. This clonotype has only a few counts. The antigen is unknown. Orbital computed tomography and thyroid ultrasound, together with serum TRAb and thyroxine and clinical symptoms, were used for diagnoses.

The receptor was derived from a man between 18 and 29 years old with Graves' hyperthyroidism. This rearrangement joins TRBV19 to TRBJ2-3; D is ambiguous. Sequencing used blood. The CDR3 loop is CASSARTSDTQYF. CDR3 DNA sequence: TGTGCCAGTAGTGCACGGACGTCAGATACGCAGTATTTT.